This T cell receptor beta chain was identified in a study of CD8 T cells in Susac syndrome. The V gene's germline CDR1 is GTSNPN and CDR2 SVGIG (reference sequence). V lost 3 bases and J lost 3; bases outside the gene matches: 12. The CDR3 has 17 residues. Study-wide results and caveats: It was acknowledged by the study that relatively few individuals were included in its TCR sequencing and HLA analysis.

cDNA came from roughly 0.47 to 1 ug RNA primed by random hexamers. TCR beta CDR3 was amplified by immunoSEQ multiplex PCR. This amplification extended across 54 Vbeta and 13 Jbeta segments. TCRdb recomputed calls from the immunoSEQ multiplex PCR reads with MiXCR, one row per CDR3 protein. The sample records roughly 400,000 distinct CDR3 sequences, more than 80% being singletons. In regard to this clonotype: Its specificity is unknown.

V gene TRBV30 combines with J gene TRBJ2-7; 12 nucleotides agree with TRBD2. The sequencing input was CD8+ T cells from PBMCs. This sequence originates from a human donor with multiple sclerosis. Written as DNA, the CDR3 is TGTGCCTGGAGCGGACTAGCGGGATCGGAGAGGGGCTACGAGCAGTACTTC. It specifies CAWSGLAGSERGYEQYF.